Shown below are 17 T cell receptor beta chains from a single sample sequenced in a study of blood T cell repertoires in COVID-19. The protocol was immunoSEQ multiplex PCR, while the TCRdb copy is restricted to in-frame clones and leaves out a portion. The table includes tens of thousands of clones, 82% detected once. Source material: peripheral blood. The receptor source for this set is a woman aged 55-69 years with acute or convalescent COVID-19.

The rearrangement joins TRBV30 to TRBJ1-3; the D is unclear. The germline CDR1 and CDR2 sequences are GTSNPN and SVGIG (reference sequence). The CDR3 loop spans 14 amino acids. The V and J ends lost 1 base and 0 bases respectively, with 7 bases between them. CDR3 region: CAWSGPVSGNTIYF. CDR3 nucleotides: TGTGCCTGGAGTGGTCCAGTCTCTGGAAACACCATATATTTT.

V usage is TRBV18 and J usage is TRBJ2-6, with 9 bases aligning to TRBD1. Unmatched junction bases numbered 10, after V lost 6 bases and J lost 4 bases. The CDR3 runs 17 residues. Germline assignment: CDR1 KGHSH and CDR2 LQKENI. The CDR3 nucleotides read TGTGCCAGCTCCGCCTCCCGGGACAGGGAGGGGGCCAACGTCCTGACTTTC. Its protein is CASSASRDREGANVLTF.

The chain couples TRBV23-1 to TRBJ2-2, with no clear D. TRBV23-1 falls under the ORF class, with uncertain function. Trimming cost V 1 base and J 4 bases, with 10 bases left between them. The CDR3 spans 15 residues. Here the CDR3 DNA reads TGCGCCAGCAGTCAATGGAGAGGCTCCACCGGGGAGCTGTTTTTT. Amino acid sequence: CASSQWRGSTGELFF.

CDR3 loop: CASSLERRSYVGYTF. Written as DNA, the CDR3 is TGTGCCAGCAGCTTAGAGCGACGGAGCTACGTCGGCTACACCTTC. This chain uses TRBV7-2 with TRBJ1-2; D gene unclear. With 1 base removed from V and 8 bases from J, the gap between germline ends came to 17 bases. This CDR3 is built from 15 residues. CDR1 is SGHTA, CDR2 FQGNSA, per germline.

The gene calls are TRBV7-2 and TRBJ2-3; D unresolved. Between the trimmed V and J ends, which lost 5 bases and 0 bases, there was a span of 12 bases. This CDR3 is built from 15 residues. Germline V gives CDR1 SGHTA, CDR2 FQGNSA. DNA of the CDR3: TGTGCCAGCAGCCCCTTGATGGGCAGCACAGATACGCAGTATTTT. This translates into CASSPLMGSTDTQYF.

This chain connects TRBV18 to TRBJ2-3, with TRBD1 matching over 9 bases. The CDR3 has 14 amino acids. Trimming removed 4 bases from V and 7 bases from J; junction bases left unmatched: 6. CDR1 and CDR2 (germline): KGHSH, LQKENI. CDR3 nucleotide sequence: TGTGCCAGCTCACGAACAGGGGGCGGGAATACGCAGTATTTT. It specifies CASSRTGGGNTQYF.

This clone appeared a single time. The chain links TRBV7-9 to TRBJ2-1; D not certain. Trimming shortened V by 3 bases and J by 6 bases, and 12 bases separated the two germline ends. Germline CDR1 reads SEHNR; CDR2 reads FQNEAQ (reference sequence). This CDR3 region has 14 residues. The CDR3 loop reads CASSLASGGNEQFF. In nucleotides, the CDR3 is TGTGCCAGCAGCTTGGCTTCGGGTGGCAATGAGCAGTTCTTC. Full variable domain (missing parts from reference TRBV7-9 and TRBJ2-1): DTGVSQNPRHKITKRGQNVTFRCDPISEHNRLYWYRQTLGQGPEFLTYFQNEAQLEKSRLLSDRFSAERPKGSFSTLEIQRTEQGDSAMYLCASSLASGGNEQFFGPGTRLTVL.

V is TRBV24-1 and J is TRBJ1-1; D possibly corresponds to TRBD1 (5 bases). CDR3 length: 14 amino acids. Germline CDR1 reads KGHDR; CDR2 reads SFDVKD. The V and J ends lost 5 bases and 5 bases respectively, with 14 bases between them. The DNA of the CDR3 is TGTGCCACCAGTGGGGGGGGAGGAATTACTGAAGCTTTCTTT. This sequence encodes CATSGGGGITEAFF.

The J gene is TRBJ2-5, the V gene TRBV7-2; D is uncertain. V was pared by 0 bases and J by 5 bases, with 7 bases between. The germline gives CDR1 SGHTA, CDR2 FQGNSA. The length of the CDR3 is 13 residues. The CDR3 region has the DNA TGTGCCAGCAGCTTAGCGCGGCTGGAGACCCAGTACTTC. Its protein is CASSLARLETQYF.

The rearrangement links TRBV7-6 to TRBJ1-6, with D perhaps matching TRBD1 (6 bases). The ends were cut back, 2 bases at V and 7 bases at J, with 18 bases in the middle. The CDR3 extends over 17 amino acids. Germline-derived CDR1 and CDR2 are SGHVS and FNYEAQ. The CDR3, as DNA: TGTGCCAGCAGCTTATTTGCCTCAGGGGACCCAAATTCACCCCTCCACTTT. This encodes CASSLFASGDPNSPLHF.

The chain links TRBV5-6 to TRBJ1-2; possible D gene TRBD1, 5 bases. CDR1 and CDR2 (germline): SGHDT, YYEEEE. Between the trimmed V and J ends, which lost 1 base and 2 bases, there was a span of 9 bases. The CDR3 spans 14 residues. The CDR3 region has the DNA TGTGCCAGCAGCTTGCCCTCAGGGAACTATGGCTACACCTTC. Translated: CASSLPSGNYGYTF.

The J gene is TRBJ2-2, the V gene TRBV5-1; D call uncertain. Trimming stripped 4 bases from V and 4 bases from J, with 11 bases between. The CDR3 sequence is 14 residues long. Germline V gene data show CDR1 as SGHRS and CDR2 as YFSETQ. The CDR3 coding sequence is TGCGCCAGCAGCCGCCGTTCCAGCACCGGGGAGCTGTTTTTT. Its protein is CASSRRSSTGELFF.

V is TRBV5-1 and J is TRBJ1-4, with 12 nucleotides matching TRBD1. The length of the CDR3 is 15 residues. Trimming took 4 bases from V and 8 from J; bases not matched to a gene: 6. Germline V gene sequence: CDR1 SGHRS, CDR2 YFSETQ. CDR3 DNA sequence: TGCGCCAGCAGCCCGGGAGGGACAGGGGGCGAAAAACTGTTTTTT. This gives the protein CASSPGGTGGEKLFF.

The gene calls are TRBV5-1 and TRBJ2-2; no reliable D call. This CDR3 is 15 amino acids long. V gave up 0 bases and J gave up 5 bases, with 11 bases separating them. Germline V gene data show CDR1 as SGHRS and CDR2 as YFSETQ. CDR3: CASSLGPVMTGELFF. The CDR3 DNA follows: TGCGCCAGCAGCTTGGGCCCAGTCATGACCGGGGAGCTGTTTTTT.

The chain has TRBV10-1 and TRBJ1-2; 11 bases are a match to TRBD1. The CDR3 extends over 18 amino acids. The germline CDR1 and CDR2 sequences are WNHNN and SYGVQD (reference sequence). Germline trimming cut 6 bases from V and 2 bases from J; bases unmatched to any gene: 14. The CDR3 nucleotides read TGCGCCAGCAGGGACGGCGGACAGGGGGCGCCTACAAACTATGGCTACACCTTC. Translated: CASRDGGQGAPTNYGYTF.

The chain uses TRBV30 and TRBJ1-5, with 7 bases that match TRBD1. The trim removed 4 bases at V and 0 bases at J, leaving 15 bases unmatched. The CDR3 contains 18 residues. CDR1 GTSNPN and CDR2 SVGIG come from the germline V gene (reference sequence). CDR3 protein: CAWNGDRTGNYSNQPQHF. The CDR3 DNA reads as TGTGCCTGGAATGGGGACCGGACAGGAAATTATAGCAATCAGCCCCAGCATTTT. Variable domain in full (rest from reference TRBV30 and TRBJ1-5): SQTIHQWPATLVQPVGSPLSLECTVEGTSNPNLYWYRQAAGRGLQLLFYSVGIGQISSEVPQNLSASRPQDRQFILSSKKLLLSDSGFYLCAWNGDRTGNYSNQPQHFGDGTRLSIL.

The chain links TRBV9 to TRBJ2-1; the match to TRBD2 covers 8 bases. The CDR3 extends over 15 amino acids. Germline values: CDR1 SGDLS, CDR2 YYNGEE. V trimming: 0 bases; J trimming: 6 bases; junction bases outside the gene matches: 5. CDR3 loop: CASSVAPGLVNEQFF. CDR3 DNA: TGTGCCAGCAGCGTAGCCCCGGGACTAGTCAATGAGCAGTTCTTC.